The 3 T cell receptor beta chains below all came from one sample that was sequenced in a study of cytomegalovirus exposure and HLA in healthy donors. PCR used 60 Vbeta primers and 13 Jbeta primers. Assay: immunoSEQ multiplex PCR; the TCRdb copy retains only in-frame clones and omits some. Among about 170,000 clones listed, 70% to 80% were seen once. What was sequenced was PBMCs. Receptors originate from a woman aged 25 to 39 in good health and CMV-seropositive.

The V call is TRBV5-4, the J call TRBJ2-5; the D gene is possibly TRBD2 (5 bases). The CDR3 consists of 14 residues. Germline lookup yields CDR1 SGHNT and CDR2 YYREEE (reference sequence). V lost 1 base and J 3 bases, leaving 10 bases between the germline ends. CDR3 sequence reads: CASSLISGKETQYF. The CDR3, as DNA: TGTGCCAGCAGCTTGATCTCGGGGAAAGAGACCCAGTACTTC.

This chain uses TRBV18 with TRBJ1-2, with 7 bases lining up with TRBD1. Germline trimming cut 1 base from V and 5 bases from J; bases unmatched to any gene: 4. CDR1 KGHSH and CDR2 LQKENI come from the germline V gene. CDR3 size: 14 residues. CDR3 DNA sequence: TGTGCCAGCTCACCACAGGGACAGCGATATGGCTACACCTTC. Amino acids: CASSPQGQRYGYTF.

V is TRBV11-2 and J is TRBJ1-5; the match to TRBD1 covers 7 bases. V shed 8 bases, J shed 4 bases, and the junction held 14 bases outside the gene matches. The CDR3 spans 16 residues. Germline V lookup: CDR1 SGHAT, CDR2 FQNNGV. As DNA, the CDR3 is TGTGCCAGCCCCGAGGTGGGACAGACCATAAATCAGCCCCAGCATTTT. This codes for CASPEVGQTINQPQHF.